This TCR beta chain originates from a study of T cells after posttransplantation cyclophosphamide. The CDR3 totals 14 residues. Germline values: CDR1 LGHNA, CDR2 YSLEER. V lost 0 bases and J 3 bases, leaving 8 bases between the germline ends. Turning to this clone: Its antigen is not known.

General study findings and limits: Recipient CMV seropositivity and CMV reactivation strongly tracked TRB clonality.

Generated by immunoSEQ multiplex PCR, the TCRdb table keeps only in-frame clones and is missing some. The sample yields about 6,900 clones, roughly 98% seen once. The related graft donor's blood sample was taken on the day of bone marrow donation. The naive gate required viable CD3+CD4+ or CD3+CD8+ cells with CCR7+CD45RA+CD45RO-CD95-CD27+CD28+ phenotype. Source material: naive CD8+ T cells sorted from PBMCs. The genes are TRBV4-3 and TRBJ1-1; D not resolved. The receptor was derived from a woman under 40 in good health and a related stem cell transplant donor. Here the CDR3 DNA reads TGCGCCAGCAGCCAAGACCCAGGTTACACTGAAGCTTTCTTT. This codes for CASSQDPGYTEAFF.